One sample yielded the 11 T cell receptor beta chains listed below, sequenced in a study of T cell repertoires in cytomegalovirus infection. Each CDR3 protein gets one entry after TCRdb re-called the reads with MiXCR. Altogether some 390,000 distinct CDR3 sequences are present, 18% being singletons, with the ten largest covering 8.7%. Specimen: PBMCs. The source of these receptors is a human donor in good health (CMV status not recorded). Some clones in this sample may be carry-over from other donors' samples.

The chain uses TRBV6-2 or TRBV6-3 and TRBJ2-7; D uncertain. This CDR3 contains 13 residues. CDR1 is MNHEY, CDR2 SVGEGT, per germline. Trimming pared 3 bases from V and 3 bases from J, leaving 9 bases between. The CDR3 DNA follows: TGTGCCAGCAGTTATGAGGATCTCTACGAGCAGTACTTC. This encodes CASSYEDLYEQYF.

This clonotype was counted at least ten times. The chain's CDR3 is CASRIVLGNTIYF. CDR3 in DNA: TGTGCCAGCAGAATTGTCCTTGGAAACACCATATATTTT. V gene TRBV7-2 combines with J gene TRBJ1-3; D is unclear. Looked up from germline, CDR1 is SGHTA and CDR2 is FQGNSA. The V end was cut by 6 bases, the J end by 3 bases, with 9 bases between. This CDR3 has 13 residues.

At least ten counts were recorded for this clonotype. The DNA of the CDR3 is TGTGCCAGCAGCCTCAACCCCAGGGGGGACACTGAAGCTTTCTTT. Protein product: CASSLNPRGDTEAFF. The chain links TRBV7-8 to TRBJ1-1; 7 nucleotides line up with TRBD1. V dropped 5 bases and J dropped 3; count of bases not matched to a gene: 9. CDR1 SGHVS and CDR2 FQNEAQ come from the germline V gene. The CDR3 is 15 residues long.

The rearrangement uses TRBV7-2 and TRBJ2-7; 7 nucleotides agree with TRBD1. This CDR3 region has 12 residues. Losses at the gene ends were 5 bases for V and 6 bases for J; bases not matched to a gene: 4. Per germline, CDR1 SGHTA and CDR2 FQGNSA. As DNA, the CDR3 is TGTGCCAGCAGCAACAGGGGACCCGAGCAGTACTTC. Protein: CASSNRGPEQYF. Drawing the rest from reference TRBV7-2 and TRBJ2-7, the complete variable domain is GAGVSQSPSNKVTEKGKDVELRCDPISGHTALYWYRQSLGQGLEFLIYFQGNSAPDKSGLPSDRFSAERTGGSVSTLTIQRTQQEDSAVYLCASSNRGPEQYFGPGTRLTVT.

This clonotype was counted a few times. V and J are TRBV2 and TRBJ2-3, with D possibly matching TRBD2 (6 bases). The CDR3 extends over 14 amino acids. Germline lookup yields CDR1 SNHLY and CDR2 FYNNEI. Between the trimmed V and J ends, which lost 9 bases and 4 bases, there was a span of 17 bases. As DNA, the CDR3 is TGTGCCAGTAATACCCAGAGGGAGGCAGATACGCAGTATTTT. Translation: CASNTQREADTQYF.

Ten or more counts support this clonotype. This rearrangement joins TRBV7-2 to TRBJ2-3, with D unresolved. V lost 2 bases and J 2 bases, leaving 8 bases between the germline ends. CDR3 size: 14 residues. The V gene's germline CDR1 is SGHTA and CDR2 FQGNSA. The CDR3, as DNA: TGTGCCAGCAGCTTAATTAAGTCCACAGATACGCAGTATTTT. Residues: CASSLIKSTDTQYF.

V is TRBV11-2 and J is TRBJ2-6; perhaps TRBD2 as D (5 bases). Looked up from germline, CDR1 is SGHAT and CDR2 is FQNNGV. Trimming left V 6 bases short and J 0 bases short, with 12 bases between. The CDR3 totals 16 residues. The CDR3 nucleotides read TGTGCCAGCAGATCCCCACGGGGCTCTGGGGCCAACGTCCTGACTTTC. Protein: CASRSPRGSGANVLTF.

The table lists this clonotype with many counts. The chain combines TRBV7-2 with TRBJ1-1; a possible D gene is TRBD1 (6 bases). The CDR3 contains 13 residues. V lost 1 base to trimming and J lost 5 bases, with 8 bases between them. The germline V gene encodes CDR1 SGHTA and CDR2 FQGNSA. The CDR3 DNA sequence: TGTGCCAGCAGCTTAGGACAGGTTACTGAAGCTTTCTTT. As protein: CASSLGQVTEAFF.

This clonotype showed up just a few times. The chain uses TRBV4-3 and TRBJ1-4, with 12 bases aligning to TRBD1. V gave up 1 base and J gave up 8 bases; unmatched junction bases: 8. CDR1 and CDR2 (germline): LGHNA, YSLEER. The CDR3 has 17 residues. The CDR3 DNA reads as TGCGCCAGCAGCCAAGGTGTGGGACAGGGGGCTTACGAAAAACTGTTTTTT. This encodes CASSQGVGQGAYEKLFF.

This clonotype has a handful of counts. The chain employs TRBV12-3 or TRBV12-4 and TRBJ2-5, with unresolved D. The CDR3 contains 14 residues. V was trimmed by 0 bases and J by 2 bases, leaving 7 bases between them. CDR3 sequence (DNA): TGTGCCAGCAGTTTAGCGCCCAGACAAGAGACCCAGTACTTC. It translates to CASSLAPRQETQYF.

This clonotype was picked up a small number of times. The chain carries TRBV20-1 and TRBJ1-3; D remains ambiguous. V lost 3 bases and J 0 bases, leaving 9 bases between the germline ends. CDR3 size: 14 residues. The germline CDR1 and CDR2 sequences are DFQATT and SNEGSKA (reference sequence). The CDR3 DNA follows: TGCAGTGCTAGGAAAGCGGGCTCTGGAAACACCATATATTTT. It encodes CSARKAGSGNTIYF.